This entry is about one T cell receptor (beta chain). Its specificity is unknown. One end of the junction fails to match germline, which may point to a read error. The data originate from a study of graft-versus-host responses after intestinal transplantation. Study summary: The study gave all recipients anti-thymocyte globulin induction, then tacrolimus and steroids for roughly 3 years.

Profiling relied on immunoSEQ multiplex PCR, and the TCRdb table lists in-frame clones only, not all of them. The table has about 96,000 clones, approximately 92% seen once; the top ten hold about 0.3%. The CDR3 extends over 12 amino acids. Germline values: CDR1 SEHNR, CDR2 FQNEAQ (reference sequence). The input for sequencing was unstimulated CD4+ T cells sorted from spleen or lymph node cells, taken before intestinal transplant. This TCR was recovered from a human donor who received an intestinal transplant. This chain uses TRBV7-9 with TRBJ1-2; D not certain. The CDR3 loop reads CAGSRETYGYTF. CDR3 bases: TGTGCCGGCAGCCGGGAAACCTATGGCTACACCTTC.